The rows below give T cell receptor beta chains drawn from one sample of a study of cytomegalovirus exposure and HLA in healthy donors. The repertoire was sequenced with immunoSEQ multiplex PCR; TCRdb's copy has only in-frame clones and lacks some. Counted here are approximately 150,000 clones, 88% occurring once; the ten biggest clones make up around 0.51%. The sample comprised PBMCs. The receptors originated from a woman in her 40s in good health and CMV-seronegative. Both conserved end residues are part of each CDR3. D genes are given only for firm matches. A row's size may be missing; if present it is once, few, many or a size class.

V gene	J gene	D gene	clone size	CDR3 protein	CDR3 DNA
TRBV4-1	TRBJ1-2	NA	few	CASSQDPGYGYTF	TGCGCCAGCAGCCAAGATCCGGGCTATGGCTACACCTTC
TRBV4-1	TRBJ2-7	NA	NA	CASSPMTVGLRGQYF	TGCGCCAGCAGCCCCATGACAGTCGGGCTACGAGGGCAGTACTTC
TRBV7-8	TRBJ1-4	NA	once	CASSLGAGEEKLFF	TGTGCCAGCAGCTTAGGTGCAGGTGAAGAAAAACTGTTTTTT
TRBV13	TRBJ1-2	NA	NA	CASSLGGQLPHANYGYTF	TGTGCCAGCAGCTTAGGAGGACAGCTCCCTCATGCTAACTATGGCTACACCTTC
TRBV5-1	TRBJ2-1	TRBD1	once	CASSLDPGQGSDEQFF	TGCGCCAGCAGCTTGGATCCAGGACAGGGATCCGATGAGCAGTTCTTC
TRBV11-3	TRBJ2-3	NA	NA	CASSPQGTDTQYF	TGTGCCAGCAGCCCCCAGGGAACAGATACGCAGTATTTT
TRBV7-9	TRBJ1-5	TRBD1	NA	CASSLGTGGNQPQHF	TGTGCCAGCAGCTTAGGGACAGGGGGCAATCAGCCCCAGCATTTT
TRBV5-4	TRBJ2-4	TRBD2	once	CASSFFGGALDIQYF	TGTGCCAGCAGCTTTTTCGGGGGGGCTTTGGACATTCAGTACTTC
TRBV5-1	TRBJ2-6	NA	once	CASSLSLSGANVLTF	TGCGCCAGCAGCCTGTCTCTCTCTGGGGCCAACGTCCTGACTTTC
TRBV7-8	TRBJ2-2	NA	NA	CASSLTGEELFF	TGTGCCAGCAGCTTGACAGGAGAGGAGCTGTTTTTT
TRBV7-2	TRBJ2-5	TRBD2	NA	CASSLRLAGGGGETQYF	TGTGCCAGCAGCTTAAGACTAGCGGGAGGCGGTGGCGAGACCCAGTACTTC
TRBV11-3	TRBJ1-1	NA	NA	CASSSPPVLTEAFF	TGTGCCAGCAGCTCCCCCCCAGTTCTCACTGAAGCTTTCTTT
TRBV6-1	TRBJ2-3	NA	NA	CASSEDTTDTQYF	TGTGCCAGCAGTGAGGACACCACAGATACGCAGTATTTT
TRBV5-4	TRBJ2-1	TRBD2	medium-sized	CASSRPLADPNNEQFF	TGTGCCAGCAGCAGACCCCTAGCGGATCCGAACAATGAGCAGTTCTTC
TRBV11-2	TRBJ2-7	TRBD2	once	CASSTLAGRSYEQYF	TGTGCCAGCAGCACGCTAGCGGGCCGATCCTACGAGCAGTACTTC
TRBV7-9	TRBJ1-2	NA	NA	CASSELTNYGYTF	TGTGCCAGCAGCGAGCTCACTAACTATGGCTACACCTTC
TRBV11-3	TRBJ1-1	NA	few	CASSLRGSPEAFF	TGTGCCAGCAGCTTAAGAGGGTCCCCTGAAGCTTTCTTT
TRBV7-9	TRBJ2-5	NA	NA	CSSSGFPSQETQYF	TGTTCCAGCAGCGGCTTTCCTAGCCAAGAGACCCAGTACTTC
TRBV28	TRBJ2-4	TRBD2	NA	CASTPPGTRTLGDIQYF	TGTGCCAGCACCCCCCCCGGGACTAGGACTCTTGGTGACATTCAGTACTTC
TRBV19	TRBJ1-2	TRBD1	NA	CASSTETGNYGYTF	TGTGCCAGTAGTACAGAGACAGGGAACTATGGCTACACCTTC
TRBV21-1	TRBJ2-7	NA	NA	CASSRGGRDKEQYF	TGTGCCAGCAGCAGGGGGGGCAGGGATAAAGAGCAGTACTTC
TRBV15	TRBJ2-3	NA	NA	CATSRGLASTDTQYF	TGTGCCACCAGCAGAGGCCTAGCGAGCACAGATACGCAGTATTTT
TRBV4-1	TRBJ1-5	NA	few	CASSQDDPTSQPQHF	TGCGCCAGCAGCCAAGATGACCCGACAAGTCAGCCCCAGCATTTT
TRBV7-9	TRBJ2-5	TRBD1	NA	CASSPGDRGETQYF	TGTGCCAGCAGCCCTGGGGACAGAGGAGAGACCCAGTACTTC
TRBV14	TRBJ2-1	TRBD2	NA	CASSQDPGLAVYNEQFF	TGTGCCAGCAGCCAAGATCCCGGGCTAGCGGTTTACAATGAGCAGTTCTTC
TRBV28	TRBJ1-2	NA	NA	CASSPRNYGYTF	TGTGCCAGCAGCCCGCGTAACTATGGCTACACCTTC
TRBV7-9	TRBJ2-7	TRBD1	NA	CSSRTTGGPDEQYF	TGTTCCAGCAGGACGACAGGGGGCCCAGACGAGCAGTACTTC
TRBV5-6	TRBJ2-1	NA	NA	CASSMRTIGNEQFF	TGTGCCAGCAGCATGAGGACTATCGGGAATGAGCAGTTCTTC
TRBV18	TRBJ2-5	TRBD2	NA	CASSPLAGAQETQYF	TGTGCCAGCTCACCCTTAGCGGGAGCCCAAGAGACCCAGTACTTC
TRBV27	TRBJ2-6	NA	NA	CASRISGANVLTF	TGTGCCAGTCGTATCTCTGGGGCCAACGTCCTGACTTTC
TRBV18	TRBJ2-5	TRBD2	NA	CASSPGLAGGPFPETQYF	TGTGCCAGCTCACCCGGACTAGCGGGAGGGCCCTTCCCAGAGACCCAGTACTTC
TRBV10-3	TRBJ1-1	NA	NA	CAISEGPGRAAEAFF	TGTGCCATCAGTGAGGGTCCGGGGAGGGCGGCTGAAGCTTTCTTT
TRBV6-5	TRBJ2-6	TRBD1	once	CASSGTAGANVLTF	TGTGCCAGCTCCGGGACAGCTGGGGCCAACGTCCTGACTTTC
TRBV10-3	TRBJ1-2	TRBD1	NA	CAIKGQGKDGYTF	TGTGCCATCAAGGGACAGGGAAAGGATGGCTACACCTTC
TRBV2	TRBJ2-5	TRBD1	NA	CATRGQLQETQYF	TGTGCCACGAGGGGACAGCTCCAAGAGACCCAGTACTTC
TRBV2	TRBJ1-1	NA	NA	CASSEVVDTEAFF	TGTGCCAGCAGTGAAGTCGTAGACACTGAAGCTTTCTTT
TRBV6-1	TRBJ2-3	NA	NA	CASSELVPGTDTQYF	TGTGCCAGCAGTGAATTAGTCCCGGGCACAGATACGCAGTATTTT
TRBV5-5	TRBJ1-5	NA	NA	CASSLTPRGGNQPQHF	TGTGCCAGCAGCCTTACCCCCAGGGGAGGGAATCAGCCCCAGCATTTT
TRBV19	TRBJ1-1	NA	few	CASIKGGTEAFF	TGTGCCAGTATAAAGGGAGGCACTGAAGCTTTCTTT
TRBV7-2	TRBJ2-5	TRBD1	NA	CASSLERGRETQYF	TGTGCCAGCAGCTTAGAAAGGGGGCGGGAGACCCAGTACTTC
TRBV5-1	TRBJ1-1	NA	NA	CASQLTQGWGTEAFF	TGCGCCAGCCAACTCACGCAGGGTTGGGGCACTGAAGCTTTCTTT
TRBV14	TRBJ2-3	TRBD2	NA	CASSLRLARPDTQYF	TGTGCCAGCAGTCTTCGACTAGCGAGGCCGGATACGCAGTATTTT
TRBV2	TRBJ2-2	NA	NA	CASSLSRGNTGELFF	TGTGCCAGCAGTCTATCGAGAGGAAACACCGGGGAGCTGTTTTTT
TRBV9	TRBJ1-1	NA	few	CASSEQGNLNTEAFF	TGTGCCAGCAGCGAACAGGGAAATTTGAACACTGAAGCTTTCTTT
TRBV6-1	TRBJ1-2	TRBD1	NA	CASSEIQGAYYGYTF	TGTGCCAGCAGTGAGATCCAGGGGGCGTACTATGGCTACACCTTC
TRBV18	TRBJ2-7	NA	few	CASSPREDSGEQYF	TGTGCCAGCTCACCACGAGAGGACAGTGGGGAGCAGTACTTC
TRBV12-5	TRBJ2-3	TRBD1	NA	CASGLVTGQGPDTQYF	TGTGCTAGTGGTTTGGTAACGGGACAGGGGCCAGATACGCAGTATTTT